The 15 T cell receptor beta chains reported below all come from one sample, sequenced in a study of blood T cell repertoires in COVID-19 (dated by TCRdb to 2020 to 2021). Libraries were prepared through the immunoSEQ multiplex PCR assay. TCRdb's version of the immuneACCESS table is confined to in-frame rearrangements and falls short of the full clone set. An unresolved V gene accounts for under half of the shortfall where checked; the remainder is of unknown origin. Here the sample has about 300,000 clones; 85% occur a single time. Jointly, the top ten make up around 2% of the sample. Sequencing was done on a sample of PBMCs or T cells enriched from blood (not recorded which). The receptors were sampled from a woman in her twenties or thirties who had been exposed to COVID-19.

The chain uses TRBV5-6 and TRBJ1-2, with TRBD1 matching 8 bases. V lost 1 base, J lost 2 bases, and 1 base stayed unmatched. The germline gives CDR1 SGHDT, CDR2 YYEEEE. This CDR3 region has 14 residues. The CDR3 DNA sequence: TGTGCCAGCAGCTTGAGGACAGGGAACTATGGCTACACCTTC. As protein: CASSLRTGNYGYTF.

The rearrangement joins TRBV28 to TRBJ2-5, with 13 bases that match TRBD2. Trimming removed 4 bases from V and 7 bases from J; junction bases left unmatched: 12. This CDR3 comprises 17 residues. From germline, CDR1 is MDHEN and CDR2 SYDVKM. DNA of the CDR3: TGTGCCAGCAGTTCGCCGGGACTAGCGGGATCGCGGGGGACCCAGTACTTC. This codes for CASSSPGLAGSRGTQYF.

The J gene is TRBJ2-3, the V gene TRBV28, with 10 bases that match TRBD2. Germline assignment: CDR1 MDHEN and CDR2 SYDVKM. V lost 3 bases, J lost 3 bases, and 0 bases stayed unmatched. The CDR3 extends over 14 amino acids. The CDR3 sequence is CASSLTSGTDTQYF. In nucleotides, the CDR3 is TGTGCCAGCAGTTTGACTAGCGGGACAGATACGCAGTATTTT.

The J gene is TRBJ1-6, the V gene TRBV5-1, with 8 bases lining up with TRBD1. J gave up 4 bases and V 4 bases, and 4 bases lay outside the gene matches. Germline assignment: CDR1 SGHRS and CDR2 YFSETQ. The CDR3 is 15 residues long. For the CDR3, the DNA is TGCGCCAGCAGCCTGGACAGGGCGTATAATTCACCCCTCCACTTT. This codes for CASSLDRAYNSPLHF.

Only one count was recorded for this clone. The chain links TRBV19 to TRBJ2-1, with 10 bases aligning to TRBD2. The CDR3 is 16 residues long. Germline V lookup: CDR1 LNHDA, CDR2 SQIVND (reference sequence). With V trimmed by 1 base and J by 3 bases, 3 bases remained unmatched. This chain's CDR3 is CASSIASGRYYNEQFF. For the CDR3, the DNA is TGTGCCAGTAGTATAGCTAGCGGGAGATACTACAATGAGCAGTTCTTC.

The chain has TRBV12-3 or TRBV12-4 and TRBJ1-2, with 9 bases lining up with TRBD1. The CDR3 is 13 amino acids. V was clipped by 4 bases and J by 8 bases; unmatched bases: 5. CDR3 DNA: TGTGCCAGCAGTTGGACAGGGGTTAGGGGCTACACCTTC. As protein: CASSWTGVRGYTF.

The chain is built from TRBV19 and TRBJ2-7; TRBD2 is a possible D gene (6 bases). CDR1 and CDR2 from the germline V gene are LNHDA and SQIVND (reference sequence). The V and J ends lost 5 bases and 1 base respectively, with 12 bases between them. The CDR3 is made up of 14 amino acids. CDR3 DNA: TGTGCCAGTAGTCAGGGAGGCGTTTCCTACGAGCAGTACTTC. The encoded protein is CASSQGGVSYEQYF.

The chain is built from TRBV10-2 and TRBJ1-4; 8 nucleotides align to TRBD1. Germline CDR1 and CDR2: WSHSY and SAAADI. V dropped 7 bases and J dropped 4; count of bases not matched to a gene: 8. The CDR3 runs to 15 residues. CDR3 loop: CASKNTGGGNEKLFF. For the CDR3, the DNA is TGCGCCAGCAAAAATACAGGGGGAGGTAATGAAAAACTGTTTTTT.

This chain links TRBV11-2 with TRBJ2-3, with D possibly being TRBD1 (6 bases). Germline assignment: CDR1 SGHAT and CDR2 FQNNGV. The CDR3 consists of 16 residues. V dropped 4 bases and J dropped 6 bases, with 20 bases sitting between them. The CDR3 DNA is TGTGCCAGCAGCTCATCTAGTGATCCTGACAGGGATACGCAGTATTTT. Translation gives CASSSSSDPDRDTQYF.

The chain joins TRBV13 to TRBJ1-2, with 10 bases that match TRBD1. With V trimmed by 4 bases and J by 1 base, 3 bases remained unmatched. The CDR3 is made up of 15 amino acids. Germline CDR1 and CDR2: PRHDT and FYEKMQ (reference sequence). The CDR3 protein is CASSSGTGDNYGYTF. The CDR3 DNA is TGTGCCAGCAGCTCGGGGACAGGGGATAACTATGGCTACACCTTC.

The gene calls are TRBV9 and TRBJ2-7; TRBD2 might be the D (6 bases). The germline gives CDR1 SGDLS, CDR2 YYNGEE. The CDR3 is made up of 14 amino acids. Trimming took 6 bases from V and 3 from J, leaving 16 bases between them. The CDR3 bases are TGTGCCAGCAAGCGTCTGTGGGGAGGCTACGAGCAGTACTTC. Its translation is CASKRLWGGYEQYF.

The chain combines TRBV6-2 or TRBV6-3 with TRBJ1-1; 7 bases fit TRBD1. Germline CDR1 MNHEY, CDR2 SVGEGT. V shed 5 bases and J 4 bases; nucleotides not matched to a gene: 22. This CDR3 region has 19 residues. The CDR3 DNA follows: TGTGCCAGCAGTCGTACCCCCGGGACAGAAGGTCGGTCGGCCACTGAAGCTTTCTTT. Translating gives CASSRTPGTEGRSATEAFF.

This clone showed up just a few times. The CDR3 bases are TGTGCCAGCAGCTTAGACAGAACTGAAGCTTTCTTT. Its protein product is CASSLDRTEAFF. V usage is TRBV7-8 and J usage is TRBJ1-1, with D unclear. Germline V gene data show CDR1 as SGHVS and CDR2 as FQNEAQ. The CDR3 is 12 amino acids. V shed 1 base and J shed 5 bases, with 5 bases lying between them.

The rearrangement links TRBV7-9 to TRBJ2-1; 10 bases are a match to TRBD2. J was trimmed by 8 bases and V by 3 bases; bases with no gene match: 10. Germline lookup yields CDR1 SEHNR and CDR2 FQNEAQ (reference sequence). The CDR3 totals 16 residues. In DNA form, the CDR3 reads TGTGCCAGCAGCTTCGTTAGCGGGAGGATTAAGGATGAGCAGTTCTTC. As protein: CASSFVSGRIKDEQFF.

The chain employs TRBV6-5 and TRBJ1-6, with TRBD1 as a possible D gene (5 bases). Per the germline V gene, CDR1 is MNHEY and CDR2 is SVGAGI. This CDR3 is 14 amino acids long. V gave up 2 bases and J gave up 7 bases, with 9 bases separating them. The CDR3 DNA sequence: TGTGCCAGCAGTTACACAGGAGGGAATTCACCCCTCCACTTT. Protein sequence: CASSYTGGNSPLHF.